The present T cell receptor beta chain was sequenced within a study of blood T cell repertoires in COVID-19 (dated by TCRdb to about 2020). Regarding the complete study: The collaborator samples originated in the United States, Italy and Spain and spanned the acute and convalescent phases of COVID-19. A freely available public database, intended as a resource for researchers studying the immune response to SARS-CoV-2, is where the repertoires were released. The material from the prospective study consisted of cDNA or gDNA derived from T cells, B-cell-depleted T cells, or PBMCs. Sample metadata almost always included a de-identified subject ID, COVID-19 status, age in years and sex. Samples came from the ongoing ImmuneRACE study (first 160 participants) plus 1,254 subjects from 6 global collaborators. Where available, HLA class I and class II types were obtained from metadata supplied by the sample provider rather than from assay-based typing. Deeply sampled blood TCRbeta repertoires from subjects exposed to, actively infected with, or recovered from COVID-19 were included in the dataset. Broader findings and caveats from the paper: The quantity of clinical and demographic metadata differed by source and by participant and was supplied without curation.

The immunoSEQ Assay, a bias-controlled multiplex PCR, was used to amplify TCRbeta CDR3 regions from genomic DNA. The authors processed their data as follows. The number of nucleated cells in each sample was estimated from the amplification of reference gene primers within the assay. Sequence reads were collapsed and filtered to measure the absolute abundance of every unique TCRbeta CDR3 rearrangement. Productive Simpson clonality was computed per sample as the square root of Simpson's diversity index over productive rearrangements. TCRdb provides this immuneACCESS table in a form limited to in-frame rearrangements. Some clones are lacking; in checked studies, under half of them reflect an unresolved V gene, and why the rest are absent is not known. Clonal size and the V and J genes are those of that table, whereas D and trimming came from the DNA. For this sample there are about 210,000 clones; about 90% appear just once. The ten largest clones add up to 1.5% of the sample.

This clone was recorded once. It has no known antigen specificity. Base-call qualities are not available, and no considerably larger clone is one nucleotide away. The collaborating institutions used their own protocols to collect whole blood in K2EDTA tubes. Collaborator samples were shipped for TCRbeta analysis as frozen whole blood, isolated PBMCs, or DNA extracted from either sample type. The source of this sequence is a man in his late teens or twenties with active or convalescent COVID-19. Sequencing input: peripheral blood.

The nucleotides read TGTGCCAGCAGGATAGCGGGAGGGCCAAATGAGCAGTTCTTC. This yields the protein CASRIAGGPNEQFF. The rearranged chain carries TRBV11-1 and TRBJ2-1, with 11 bases in between that match TRBD2. Trimmed from V: 6 bases; trimmed from J: 7 bases; junction bases lacking a gene match: 5. The CDR3 holds 14 amino acids from the cysteine to the phenylalanine. Only the CDR3 portion is preserved as DNA: 42 bases, with reading frame beginning at the first base. CDR1 SGHAT and CDR2 FQDESV were looked up in the germline V gene (reference sequence).